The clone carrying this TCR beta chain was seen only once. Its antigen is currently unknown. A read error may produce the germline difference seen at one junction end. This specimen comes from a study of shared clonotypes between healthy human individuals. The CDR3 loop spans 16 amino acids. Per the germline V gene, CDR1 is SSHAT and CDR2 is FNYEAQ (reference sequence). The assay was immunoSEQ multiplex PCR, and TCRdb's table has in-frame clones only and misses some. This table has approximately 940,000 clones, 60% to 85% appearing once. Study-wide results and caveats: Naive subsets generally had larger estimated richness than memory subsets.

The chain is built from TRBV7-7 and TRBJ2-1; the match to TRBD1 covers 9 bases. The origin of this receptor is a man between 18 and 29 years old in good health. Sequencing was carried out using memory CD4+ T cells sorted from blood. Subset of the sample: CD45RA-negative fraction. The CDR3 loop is CASSLAGTGPYNEQFF. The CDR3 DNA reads TGTGCTAGCAGCTTAGCAGGGACAGGGCCCTACAATGAGCAGTTCTTC.